This TCR beta chain emerged from a study of blood T cell repertoires in COVID-19. As for the study in general: Sites across the United States, Italy and Spain contributed samples from acute and convalescent COVID-19.

Sequencing used immunoSEQ multiplex PCR; TCRdb keeps in-frame clones, though not all of them. Here the sample spans 250,000 or so clones, 70% to 90% being singletons. V trimming: 3 bases; J trimming: 4 bases; junction bases outside the gene matches: 18. CDR1 is SGHDN, CDR2 FVKESK, per germline. This CDR3 is 18 amino acids long. This clone was seen a single time. The sample consisted of peripheral blood. The V gene is TRBV14, the J gene TRBJ2-7; 7 nucleotides align to TRBD2. The receptor's source is a man in his 60s with acute or convalescent COVID-19. The CDR3 reads CASSHLFARASGDYEQYF. DNA of the CDR3: TGTGCCAGCAGCCACCTCTTTGCCCGGGCTAGCGGAGATTACGAGCAGTACTTC.